The next 32 T cell receptor beta chains were all read from a single sample in a study of CD8 T cells in Susac syndrome. The RNA input was 0.5 to 1 ug, and it was reverse transcribed with random hexamers. TCRdb independently ran MiXCR on the immunoSEQ multiplex PCR reads; one entry per CDR3 protein. The sample lists about 200,000 distinct CDR3 sequences; roughly 96% were seen once. The sample taken for sequencing was CD4+ T cells from PBMCs. All receptors derive from a human donor with multiple sclerosis.

This chain joins TRBV15 and TRBJ2-7; D unresolved. CDR3 length equals 16 residues. Germline CDR1 reads LNHNV; CDR2 reads YYDKDF (reference sequence). V was shortened by 0 bases and J by 7 bases, with 19 bases between the two germline ends. The CDR3 protein is CATSRDKGIGIGEQYF. The CDR3 DNA reads as TGTGCCACCAGCAGAGATAAGGGAATAGGAATTGGAGAGCAGTACTTC. The whole variable domain, remainder taken from reference TRBV15 and TRBJ2-7, is DAMVIQNPRYQVTQFGKPVTLSCSQTLNHNVMYWYQQKSSQAPKLLFHYYDKDFNNEADTPDNFQSRRPNTSFCFLDIRSPGLGDTAMYLCATSRDKGIGIGEQYFGPGTRLTVT.

J is TRBJ1-5 and V is TRBV12-5, with TRBD1 identical over 9 bases. V shed 7 bases and J 7 bases; nucleotides not matched to a gene: 11. Germline-derived CDR1 and CDR2 are LGHNT and FRNRAP. This CDR3 region has 15 residues. In DNA form, the CDR3 reads TGTGCTAGTGCCACTTCCGGGACAGGGATACAGCCCCAGCATTTT. This sequence encodes CASATSGTGIQPQHF.

V gene TRBV12-3 or TRBV12-4 combines with J gene TRBJ2-7, with a possible D match to TRBD2 (6 bases). This CDR3 contains 13 residues. V was pared by 3 bases and J by 7 bases, with 13 bases between. CDR3 protein: CASSFGGPKEQYF. The CDR3 nucleotides read TGTGCCAGCAGTTTCGGGGGACCGAAGGAGCAGTACTTC.

CDR3: CASSLGGGPYEQYF. As DNA, the CDR3 is TGTGCCAGCAGCTTAGGCGGGGGGCCTTACGAGCAGTACTTC. The chain joins TRBV13 to TRBJ2-7; tentative D call: TRBD2 (7 bases). Trimming took 0 bases from V and 4 from J, leaving 10 bases between them. CDR3 size: 14 residues. CDR1 and CDR2 (germline): PRHDT, FYEKMQ (reference sequence). Variable domain in full (rest from reference TRBV13 and TRBJ2-7): AAGVIQSPRHLIKEKRETATLKCYPIPRHDTVYWYQQGPGQDPQFLISFYEKMQSDKGSIPDRFSAQQFSDYHSELNMSSLELGDSALYFCASSLGGGPYEQYFGPGTRLTVT.

In this sample, this clonotype turned up once. The chain couples TRBV7-2 to TRBJ2-7; D unresolved. The CDR3 length is 13 residues. The V end lost 6 bases, the J end lost 5 bases, and 14 bases lay between the germline ends. The germline gives CDR1 SGHTA, CDR2 FQGNSA. Here the CDR3 reads CASSIASVNEQYF. For the CDR3, the DNA is TGTGCCAGCAGTATCGCTTCGGTGAACGAGCAGTACTTC.

The V and J genes are TRBV30 and TRBJ1-6, with unresolved D. Germline loops: CDR1 GTSNPN, CDR2 SVGIG (reference sequence). This CDR3 comprises 14 residues. V lost 1 base and J lost 0, with 4 bases in between. The CDR3 DNA sequence: TGTGCCTGGAGTGGATACTCCTATAATTCACCCCTCCACTTT. It translates to CAWSGYSYNSPLHF.

The gene calls are TRBV5-1 and TRBJ2-1; D remains unclear. From germline, CDR1 is SGHRS and CDR2 YFSETQ. V gave up 3 bases and J gave up 2 bases, with 9 bases separating them. The CDR3 loop spans 14 amino acids. CDR3 sequence: CASSSQAPYNEQFF. The CDR3 nucleotides are TGCGCCAGCAGCTCCCAGGCCCCCTACAATGAGCAGTTCTTC.

This sequence joins TRBV7-2 and TRBJ2-5, with D perhaps matching TRBD1 or TRBD2 (5 bases each). V was shortened by 7 bases and J by 5 bases, with 29 bases between the two germline ends. The CDR3 extends over 18 amino acids. The germline CDR1 and CDR2 sequences are SGHTA and FQGNSA. The CDR3 spells CASTGSTIGARGGETQYF. Written as DNA, the CDR3 is TGTGCCAGCACGGGATCGACGATCGGGGCTAGGGGCGGGGAGACCCAGTACTTC.

This rearrangement joins TRBV13 to TRBJ2-1; TRBD2 matches at 12 bases. The CDR3 totals 15 residues. CDR1 PRHDT and CDR2 FYEKMQ come from the germline V gene (reference sequence). The V gene end was trimmed by 5 bases and the J gene end by 3 bases; junction bases not matched to a gene: 2. CDR3 DNA sequence: TGTGCCAGCAGCCAGGGACTAGCGGGCTACAATGAGCAGTTCTTC. This sequence encodes CASSQGLAGYNEQFF. Complete variable domain (other parts from reference TRBV13 and TRBJ2-1): AAGVIQSPRHLIKEKRETATLKCYPIPRHDTVYWYQQGPGQDPQFLISFYEKMQSDKGSIPDRFSAQQFSDYHSELNMSSLELGDSALYFCASSQGLAGYNEQFFGPGTRLTVL.

The V call is TRBV15, the J call TRBJ1-6; 9 nucleotides match TRBD1. The germline CDR1 and CDR2 sequences are LNHNV and YYDKDF (reference sequence). Trimming took 0 bases from V and 8 from J; bases not matched to a gene: 5. CDR3 size: 16 residues. In nucleotides, the CDR3 is TGTGCCACCAGCAGAGATTGGGGGGACAGGGATTCACCCCTCCACTTT. It specifies CATSRDWGDRDSPLHF.

The genes are TRBV15 and TRBJ1-1; no clear D. Germline V CDR1 and CDR2: LNHNV, YYDKDF (reference sequence). This CDR3 spans 13 amino acids. V was trimmed by 2 bases and J by 8 bases, leaving 12 bases between them. CDR3 coding DNA: TGTGCCACCAGCAGATTTCCCTTACAGGAAGCTTTCTTT. Translated: CATSRFPLQEAFF.

The rearrangement joins TRBV9 to TRBJ1-5; no reliable D call. Trimming removed 3 bases at V and 7 bases at J, with 11 bases between. Per germline, CDR1 SGDLS and CDR2 YYNGEE. The CDR3 spans 13 residues. This CDR3 is CASSDGPEQPQHF. CDR3 nucleotides: TGTGCCAGCAGCGATGGCCCCGAACAGCCCCAGCATTTT.

V and J are TRBV29-1 and TRBJ1-3; D is uncertain. The CDR3 spans 13 residues. Per germline, CDR1 SQVTM and CDR2 ANQGSEA. CDR3 region: CSARGVSGNTIYF. The CDR3 nucleotides read TGCTCAGCGCGGGGAGTCTCTGGAAACACCATATATTTT.

This clonotype was seen once. This sequence joins TRBV2 and TRBJ2-3; D unresolved. With 8 bases removed from V and 4 bases from J, the gap between germline ends came to 4 bases. The CDR3 totals 10 residues. Germline assignment: CDR1 SNHLY and CDR2 FYNNEI. The CDR3 DNA reads as TGTGCCAGCGGTCCAGATACGCAGTATTTT. Encoded protein: CASGPDTQYF.

V is TRBV20-1 and J is TRBJ1-1; no clear D gene. This CDR3 is 12 amino acids long. The germline V and J ends were trimmed by 3 bases and 4 bases, with 9 bases remaining between them. Germline assignment: CDR1 DFQATT and CDR2 SNEGSKA (reference sequence). The CDR3 spells CSASLRLTEAFF. In nucleotides, the CDR3 is TGCAGTGCTAGCCTCAGGCTCACTGAAGCTTTCTTT.

The chain is built from TRBV29-1 and TRBJ1-4; unclear D gene. V was cut by 6 bases and J by 7 bases, with 15 bases left in between. This CDR3 is 13 amino acids long. The germline V gene encodes CDR1 SQVTM and CDR2 ANQGSEA. CDR3 nucleotides: TGCAGCGTGGACCGGGGAGCGGGTGAAAAACTGTTTTTT. It encodes CSVDRGAGEKLFF.

This chain joins TRBV20-1 and TRBJ2-1, with 14 bases fitting TRBD2. This CDR3 is built from 19 residues. V dropped 1 base and J dropped 4; count of bases not matched to a gene: 12. The germline V gene has CDR1 DFQATT and CDR2 SNEGSKA (reference sequence). CDR3 in DNA: TGCAGTGCTAGAGCGGTACCGGGACTAGCGGGAGATCGGTACAATGAGCAGTTCTTC. Residues: CSARAVPGLAGDRYNEQFF.

This sequence joins TRBV30 and TRBJ2-7; 8 nucleotides align to TRBD1. Trimming removed 5 bases from V and 4 bases from J; junction bases left unmatched: 7. The CDR3 is 13 amino acids. Germline V gene sequence: CDR1 GTSNPN, CDR2 SVGIG (reference sequence). Here the CDR3 reads CAWDRGAGYEQYF. Here the CDR3 DNA reads TGTGCCTGGGACAGGGGCGCGGGGTACGAGCAGTACTTC.

The J gene is TRBJ2-1, the V gene TRBV2; 7 nucleotides agree with TRBD2. With V trimmed by 7 bases and J by 3 bases, 3 bases remained unmatched. This CDR3 is built from 13 residues. The germline CDR1 and CDR2 sequences are SNHLY and FYNNEI. This CDR3 reads CASTAGVYNEQFF. The CDR3 DNA is TGTGCCAGCACGGCGGGAGTCTACAATGAGCAGTTCTTC.

The V call is TRBV29-1, the J call TRBJ2-1; D may be TRBD1 or TRBD2 (5 bases each). Trimming pared 4 bases from V and 7 bases from J, leaving 17 bases between. Germline CDR1 and CDR2: SQVTM and ANQGSEA. The CDR3 consists of 14 residues. The CDR3 reads CSVVVRGTRNEQFF. CDR3 coding DNA: TGCAGCGTTGTGGTACGGGGCACAAGGAATGAGCAGTTCTTC.

The chain carries TRBV30 and TRBJ2-5; D is unclear. From germline, CDR1 is GTSNPN and CDR2 SVGIG (reference sequence). Trimming stripped 3 bases from V and 5 bases from J, with 7 bases between. The CDR3 consists of 11 residues. CDR3 sequence reads: CAWSHRETQYF. CDR3 nucleotide sequence: TGTGCCTGGAGCCATAGGGAGACCCAGTACTTC.

This chain joins TRBV11-2 and TRBJ2-5; 8 nucleotides line up with TRBD2. This CDR3 has 13 amino acids. The V segment lost 4 bases and the J segment 7 bases; nucleotides outside the gene matches: 5. Germline V gene sequence: CDR1 SGHAT, CDR2 FQNNGV. In DNA, the CDR3 is TGTGCCAGCAGCTCCGGGGGGGGTAGGACCCAGTACTTC. Its translation: CASSSGGGRTQYF. The entire variable domain, with the rest obtained from reference TRBV11-2 and TRBJ2-5, is as follows: EAGVAQSPRYKIIEKRQSVAFWCNPISGHATLYWYQQILGQGPKLLIQFQNNGVVDDSQLPKDRFSAERLKGVDSTLKIQPAKLEDSAVYLCASSSGGGRTQYFGPGTRLLVL.

This chain joins TRBV7-3 and TRBJ2-1; 8 nucleotides agree with TRBD2. Germline CDR1 SGHTA, CDR2 FQGTGA. V shed 2 bases, J shed 2 bases, and the junction held 8 bases outside the gene matches. The CDR3 has 17 amino acids. CDR3: CASSLGGGTSTYNEQFF. The CDR3 coding sequence is TGTGCCAGCAGCTTAGGCGGGGGGACTTCAACCTACAATGAGCAGTTCTTC.

The chain is built from TRBV9 and TRBJ2-1; D is unresolved. Germline values: CDR1 SGDLS, CDR2 YYNGEE. This CDR3 comprises 14 residues. V was trimmed by 0 bases and J by 9 bases, leaving 13 bases between them. This CDR3 reads CASSVVSSFGEQFF. The CDR3 region has the DNA TGTGCCAGCAGCGTAGTTTCCAGCTTTGGTGAGCAGTTCTTC.

The chain employs TRBV27 and TRBJ1-1; D gene uncertain. CDR3 length: 15 residues. Trimming stripped 3 bases from V and 6 bases from J, with 17 bases between. Per the germline V gene, CDR1 is MNHEY and CDR2 is SMNVEV (reference sequence). The CDR3 loop is CASSFGRATDSEAFF. In DNA form, the CDR3 reads TGTGCCAGCAGTTTCGGCAGAGCGACTGATTCTGAAGCTTTCTTT.

The V gene is TRBV6-5, the J gene TRBJ2-1; 8 bases align to TRBD1. The CDR3 is 15 residues long. The J segment lost 2 bases and the V segment lost 4 bases, leaving 4 bases of the junction unmatched. Germline V gene lookup returns CDR1 MNHEY and CDR2 SVGAGI. CDR3 nucleotides: TGTGCCAGCAGTTCCAGGGGGCTACCCTACAATGAGCAGTTCTTC. Residues: CASSSRGLPYNEQFF.

The V call is TRBV7-9, the J call TRBJ1-1, with 7 bases that match TRBD1. The V segment lost 5 bases and the J segment 6 bases; nucleotides outside the gene matches: 9. Germline CDR1 reads SEHNR; CDR2 reads FQNEAQ (reference sequence). The CDR3 loop spans 14 amino acids. CDR3 coding DNA: TGTGCCAGCAGCGGAACGACAGGGACCGCTGAAGCTTTCTTT. It encodes CASSGTTGTAEAFF. Complete variable domain (other parts from reference TRBV7-9 and TRBJ1-1): DTGVSQNPRHKITKRGQNVTFRCDPISEHNRLYWYRQTLGQGPEFLTYFQNEAQLEKSRLLSDRFSAERPKGSFSTLEIQRTEQGDSAMYLCASSGTTGTAEAFFGQGTRLTVV.

This clonotype was seen a single time. V is TRBV5-1 and J is TRBJ1-1, with D perhaps matching TRBD1 (5 bases). Germline V gene data show CDR1 as SGHRS and CDR2 as YFSETQ. The CDR3 is made up of 15 amino acids. Trimming stripped 4 bases from V and 1 base from J, with 14 bases between. For the CDR3, the DNA is TGCGCCAGCAGCGACGGAACAGGTCAGAACACTGAAGCTTTCTTT. This codes for CASSDGTGQNTEAFF. Full variable domain (rest looked up from reference TRBV5-1 and TRBJ1-1): KAGVTQTPRYLIKTRGQQVTLSCSPISGHRSVSWYQQTPGQGLQFLFEYFSETQRNKGNFPGRFSGRQFSNSRSEMNVSTLELGDSALYLCASSDGTGQNTEAFFGQGTRLTVV.

The chain joins TRBV25-1 to TRBJ2-1; possible D gene TRBD1, 6 bases. Trimming took 7 bases from V and 12 from J, leaving 25 bases between them. From germline, CDR1 is MGHDK and CDR2 SYGVNS. The CDR3 runs to 15 residues. This chain's CDR3 is CASTPGTPGTAGQFF. The CDR3 nucleotides read TGTGCCAGCACTCCTGGGACACCTGGGACCGCAGGGCAGTTCTTC.

This chain uses TRBV29-1 with TRBJ1-1, with unresolved D. CDR3 length: 11 residues. The germline V gene has CDR1 SQVTM and CDR2 ANQGSEA. V was shortened by 4 bases and J by 10 bases, with 13 bases between the two germline ends. CDR3 in amino acids: CSVVEPPRAFF. CDR3 in DNA: TGCAGCGTTGTAGAGCCTCCGAGAGCTTTCTTT.

The chain is built from TRBV29-1 and TRBJ2-3, with 8 bases fitting TRBD2. The CDR3 has 15 amino acids. Trimming took 2 bases from V and 5 from J; bases not matched to a gene: 9. From germline, CDR1 is SQVTM and CDR2 ANQGSEA. CDR3 sequence (DNA): TGCAGCGTTGAACTTTCGGGAGGGCCGGGAGATACGCAGTATTTT. This gives the protein CSVELSGGPGDTQYF.

The V gene is TRBV5-1, the J gene TRBJ2-1, with TRBD2 matching 7 bases. Germline V gives CDR1 SGHRS, CDR2 YFSETQ. V trimming: 4 bases; J trimming: 5 bases; junction bases outside the gene matches: 9. This CDR3 is 15 amino acids long. The chain's CDR3 is CASSRTGGSNNEQFF. As DNA, the CDR3 is TGCGCCAGCAGCCGGACCGGGGGGTCTAACAATGAGCAGTTCTTC. Together with reference TRBV5-1 and TRBJ2-1, the CDR3 gives the full variable domain: KAGVTQTPRYLIKTRGQQVTLSCSPISGHRSVSWYQQTPGQGLQFLFEYFSETQRNKGNFPGRFSGRQFSNSRSEMNVSTLELGDSALYLCASSRTGGSNNEQFFGPGTRLTVL.